These T cell receptor beta chains were read from a single sample in a study of control samples from healthy donors and cancer patients. TCRdb's table, derived via immunoSEQ multiplex PCR, lists solely in-frame clones and lacks some. In the table there are roughly 170,000 clones, 93% of which are singletons. Sequencing was carried out using blood. The receptor source for this set is a woman in her sixties in good health. The CDR3 runs from the conserved cysteine through the conserved F or W. A D gene is named only where the DNA matches it firmly. Size is stated for part of the rows, as once, few or many counts, or as a class when the clone is expanded.

CDR3nt | CDR3aa | v_gene | abundance | j_gene | d_gene | len
TGTGCCAGCAGTATGGGACAGGGGCCCTCCGGTTTC | CASSMGQGPSGF | TRBV7-9 | . | TRBJ2-7 | TRBD1 | 12
TGCGCCAGCAGCTTGGTTGGCAGTTCCGATGAGCAGTTCTTC | CASSLVGSSDEQFF | TRBV5-1 | . | TRBJ2-1 | . | 14
TGTGCTAGTGGGCGGGACAGGGGTGACGAGCAGTACTTC | CASGRDRGDEQYF | TRBV12-5 | once | TRBJ2-7 | TRBD1 | 13
TGCGCCAGCAGAGTCTTTTCGAGCTCCTACGAGCAGTACTTC | CASRVFSSSYEQYF | TRBV5-1 | . | TRBJ2-7 | . | 14
TGTGCCAGCAGTTGGACAGGGAGGAATTCACCCCTCCACTTT | CASSWTGRNSPLHF | TRBV2 | . | TRBJ1-6 | TRBD1 | 14
TGTGCCAGCAGCTCGGACAGGGGCTATAATTCACCCCTCCACTTT | CASSSDRGYNSPLHF | TRBV7-6 | . | TRBJ1-6 | TRBD1 | 15
TGTGCCAGCAGTTACTCGACCGTAGGACGGCCCCAGCATTTT | CASSYSTVGRPQHF | TRBV6-5 | . | TRBJ1-5 | . | 14
TGTGCCAGCAGCTTAGGCGCCGATAGCGGGGGCTACGAGCAGTACTTC | CASSLGADSGGYEQYF | TRBV7-9 | . | TRBJ2-7 | TRBD2 | 16
TGTGCCAGCAGGGGACTCATGAACTACGAGCAGTACTTC | CASRGLMNYEQYF | TRBV19 | . | TRBJ2-7 | . | 13
TGTGCCAGCAGCAAAGGGACTAGCGGGGGTATCGGGGAGCTGTTTTTT | CASSKGTSGGIGELFF | TRBV7-3 | . | TRBJ2-2 | TRBD2 | 16
TGCGCCAGCAGGTCGGAGACAGGTAATTTTGTCGACGAGCAGTACTTC | CASRSETGNFVDEQYF | TRBV10-2 | . | TRBJ2-7 | . | 16
TGTGCCAGCAGCCTGGACAGGGGTGATGAAAAACTGTTTTTT | CASSLDRGDEKLFF | TRBV11-2 | . | TRBJ1-4 | TRBD1 | 14
TGTGCCAGCAGCTTAGGCATCGGGAACTCTGGAAACACCATATATTTT | CASSLGIGNSGNTIYF | TRBV11-2 | . | TRBJ1-3 | . | 16
TGTGCCAGCAGCTACCAGGGTGACTATGGCTACACCTTC | CASSYQGDYGYTF | TRBV7-9 | . | TRBJ1-2 | . | 13
TGTGCCAGCAGCTTACTGCCCCTGGGGAAACTGTTTTTT | CASSLLPLGKLFF | TRBV7-2 | . | TRBJ1-4 | . | 13
TGTGCCAGCAGTTTTCAACTAGGAGATACGCAGTATTTT | CASSFQLGDTQYF | TRBV9 | . | TRBJ2-3 | . | 13
TGCGCCAGCAGTGATGGGGCTTACTCTGGAAACACCATATATTTT | CASSDGAYSGNTIYF | TRBV10-2 | . | TRBJ1-3 | . | 15
TGCGCCAGCAGCCGAGCTAGCGGGGGGGCCCAAGAGACCCAGTACTTC | CASSRASGGAQETQYF | TRBV4-1 | . | TRBJ2-5 | TRBD2 | 16
TGTGCCAGTAGTAACCAAGGACAAGCAATGATTCAGTACTTC | CASSNQGQAMIQYF | TRBV19 | . | TRBJ2-7 | . | 14
TGTGCCATCAGTGACGGGACACCCGAAGCTTTCTTT | CAISDGTPEAFF | TRBV10-3 | . | TRBJ1-1 | . | 12
TGTGCCAGTCTGAAAAGCAGCGCTAACACCGGGGAGCTGTTTTTT | CASLKSSANTGELFF | TRBV19 | once | TRBJ2-2 | . | 15
TGTGCCAGCAGAACCCGCCGGGGACAGCATAATTCACCCCTCCACTTT | CASRTRRGQHNSPLHF | TRBV5-4 | once | TRBJ1-6 | TRBD1 | 16
TGTGCCAGCTCACCAGAAGAAGCTGCGTTAGGGGGTGAAAAACTGTTTTTT | CASSPEEAALGGEKLFF | TRBV18 | . | TRBJ1-4 | . | 17
TGTGCCAGCAGCGACCAATCCGGTAATGAAAAACTGTTTTTT | CASSDQSGNEKLFF | TRBV7-9 | . | TRBJ1-4 | . | 14
TGCGCCAGCAGCACCCCGACAGGGGCCTACGAGCAGTACTTC | CASSTPTGAYEQYF | TRBV5-1 | . | TRBJ2-7 | TRBD1 | 14
TGTGCCAGTATACGTTCCGTCTCTGGAAACACCATATATTTT | CASIRSVSGNTIYF | TRBV19 | . | TRBJ1-3 | . | 14
TGTGCCAGCAGCTTATTCCACAGGGATAATCAGCCCCAGCATTTT | CASSLFHRDNQPQHF | TRBV7-2 | . | TRBJ1-5 | . | 15
TGTGCCAGCAAGGTGGCCCTGAGCACAGATACGCAGTATTTT | CASKVALSTDTQYF | TRBV6-5 | . | TRBJ2-3 | . | 14
TGTGCCAGCAGTTATTCGGGACAGATGAACACTGAAGCTTTCTTT | CASSYSGQMNTEAFF | TRBV6-6 | . | TRBJ1-1 | TRBD1 | 15